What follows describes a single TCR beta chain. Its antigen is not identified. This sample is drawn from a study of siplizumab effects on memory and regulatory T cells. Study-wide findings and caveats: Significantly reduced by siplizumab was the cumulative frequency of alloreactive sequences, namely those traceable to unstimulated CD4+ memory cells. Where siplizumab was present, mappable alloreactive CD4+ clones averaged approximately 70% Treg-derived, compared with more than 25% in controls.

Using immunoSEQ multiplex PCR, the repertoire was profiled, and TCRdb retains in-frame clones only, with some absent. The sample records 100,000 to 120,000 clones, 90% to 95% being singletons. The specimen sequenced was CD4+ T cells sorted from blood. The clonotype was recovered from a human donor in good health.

The DNA of the CDR3 is TGTGCCAGCAGTTACTCGAAAGGGTATGGCTACACCTTC. Amino acids: CASSYSKGYGYTF. The rearrangement joins TRBV6-5 to TRBJ1-2; D gene ambiguous. The germline V gene has CDR1 MNHEY and CDR2 SVGAGI. The V and J ends lost 0 bases and 5 bases respectively, with 7 bases between them. CDR3 size: 13 residues.